This T cell receptor (beta chain) comes out of a study of T cells in narcolepsy. Sequencing used immunoSEQ multiplex PCR; TCRdb keeps in-frame clones, though not all of them. The sample holds around 35,000 clones, 80% seen once. This CDR3 contains 14 residues. Looked up from germline, CDR1 is SGHRS and CDR2 is YFSETQ. Losses at the gene ends were 2 bases for V and 10 bases for J; bases not matched to a gene: 7. This chain links TRBV5-1 with TRBJ2-1; 9 bases map to TRBD2. The sequencing sample was made of memory (CD45RA-) CD4+ T cells from blood. This clonotype was obtained from a human donor in good health. The CDR3 DNA is TGCGCCAGCAGCTTTAGCGGGGGCAAGGAGGAGCAGTTCTTC. Translated: CASSFSGGKEEQFF.